This T cell receptor (beta chain) stems from a study of T-cell reconstitution after alpha-beta-depleted transplantation in children. Study findings and constraints: Fresh T-cell production supplied most of the T-cell counts and diversity seen one year after transplant. In patients about two months after transplant, alpha-beta T cells reportedly arose from several hundred expanded graft clones. Several patients had high TCRbeta diversity at day 60; it came from surviving recipient T cells and thymic progenitors.

The authors prepared the TCRbeta library with unique molecular identifiers. MiXCR, run by TCRdb on the PCR reads, gives a single entry per CDR3 protein. The sample includes 250,000 to 300,000 distinct CDR3 sequences, roughly 9.1% of them seen just once. In this sample, this clonotype turned up a few times. Its antigen is not known. The V and J ends lost 6 bases and 3 bases, in that order; junction bases with no gene match: 4. CDR3 length: 13 residues. Germline CDR1 is DFQATT and CDR2 is SNEGSKA (reference sequence). The rearrangement uses TRBV20-1 and TRBJ2-2; 7 bases agree with TRBD2. The specimen was PBMCs, collected before TCRalphabeta/CD19-depleted stem cell transplant. This sequence originates from a boy in the first two years of life with acute myeloid leukemia, due to receive a stem cell transplant. The CDR3 DNA sequence: TGCAGTGCCCGGACTAGTGACACCGGGGAGCTGTTTTTT. This encodes CSARTSDTGELFF.